Following are 30 T cell receptor beta chains from one sample sequenced in a study of immune evolution from preneoplasia to lung adenocarcinoma. TCRdb's table, derived via immunoSEQ multiplex PCR, lists solely in-frame clones and lacks some. The sample includes approximately 12,000 clones, about nine tenths of them seen just once. The sequenced sample was FFPE invasive lung adenocarcinoma tissue. The origin of the receptors is a person in their 70s with invasive lung adenocarcinoma.

The rearrangement links TRBV4-1 to TRBJ1-5; TRBD1 is a possible D gene (5 bases). Germline CDR1 MGHRA, CDR2 YSYEKL. The V and J ends lost 1 base and 4 bases respectively, with 11 bases between them. The CDR3 runs 15 residues. In DNA form, the CDR3 reads TGCGCCAGCAGCCAAGTCCCGGGACCTAATCAGCCCCAGCATTTT. Protein sequence: CASSQVPGPNQPQHF.

The chain employs TRBV7-9 and TRBJ2-2, with no clear D. The CDR3 consists of 12 residues. V gave up 3 bases and J gave up 5 bases, with 4 bases separating them. Germline V lookup: CDR1 SEHNR, CDR2 FQNEAQ (reference sequence). This CDR3 is CASSFNTGELFF. CDR3 nucleotides: TGTGCCAGCAGCTTTAATACCGGGGAGCTGTTTTTT.

The CDR3: CASSRPTSGQGSYEQYF. CDR3 sequence (DNA): TGTGCCAGCAGCCGGCCGACTAGCGGGCAGGGGTCCTACGAGCAGTACTTC. V usage is TRBV11-3 and J usage is TRBJ2-7; the match to TRBD2 covers 10 bases. CDR3 length: 17 residues. Trimming removed 5 bases from V and 1 base from J; junction bases left unmatched: 11. CDR1 SGHNT and CDR2 YENEEA come from the germline V gene.

The J gene is TRBJ2-3, the V gene TRBV29-1; D may match TRBD1 or TRBD2 (7 bases each). This CDR3 is 14 amino acids long. The V end lost 8 bases, the J end lost 5 bases, and 20 bases lay between the germline ends. CDR1 is SQVTM, CDR2 ANQGSEA, per germline. The CDR3 spells CSSREGAWGDTQYF. CDR3 DNA sequence: TGCAGCTCCAGGGAGGGGGCATGGGGAGATACGCAGTATTTT.

This chain joins TRBV6-5 and TRBJ1-3; D unresolved. V lost 2 bases and J lost 2, with 10 bases in between. Germline-derived CDR1 and CDR2 are MNHEY and SVGAGI. This CDR3 is 15 amino acids long. The CDR3 DNA reads TGTGCCAGCAGTTACGCCCAAGAGGCTGGAAACACCATATATTTT. Translation gives CASSYAQEAGNTIYF.

The V call is TRBV11-2, the J call TRBJ1-4, with D uncertain. CDR1 and CDR2 (germline): SGHAT, FQNNGV. This CDR3 spans 14 amino acids. The V end was cut by 4 bases, the J end by 6 bases, with 12 bases between. CDR3 amino acids: CASSSSGFYEKLFF. Written as DNA, the CDR3 is TGTGCCAGCAGCTCCTCCGGGTTCTATGAAAAACTGTTTTTT.

V and J are TRBV27 and TRBJ1-2, with 7 nucleotides matching TRBD1. Unmatched junction bases numbered 3, after V lost 4 bases and J lost 7 bases. CDR1 and CDR2 (germline): MNHEY, SMNVEV (reference sequence). CDR3 length: 12 residues. The DNA for the CDR3 is TGTGCCAGCAGTTACGCAGGGGGTGGCTACACCTTC. It specifies CASSYAGGGYTF.

The chain combines TRBV30 with TRBJ2-7, with D perhaps matching TRBD2 (5 bases). This CDR3 contains 13 residues. Trimming removed 1 base from V and 0 bases from J, with 7 bases in between. The germline gives CDR1 GTSNPN, CDR2 SVGIG (reference sequence). CDR3: CAWSGETSYEQYF. The CDR3 DNA sequence: TGTGCCTGGAGTGGGGAGACCTCCTACGAGCAGTACTTC.

The CDR3 DNA follows: TGTGCCAGCAGCAAAGGTGGACAGCAAGAGACCCAGTACTTC. Protein: CASSKGGQQETQYF. The chain carries TRBV11-2 and TRBJ2-5; TRBD1 might be the D (6 bases). The CDR3 contains 14 residues. V dropped 5 bases and J dropped 2 bases, with 12 bases sitting between them. Germline V CDR1 and CDR2: SGHAT, FQNNGV.

The V and J genes are TRBV10-3 and TRBJ2-1, with D uncertain. Trimming pared 2 bases from V and 9 bases from J, leaving 8 bases between. This CDR3 is 12 amino acids long. Germline V gene lookup returns CDR1 ENHRY and CDR2 SYGVKD. This chain's CDR3 is CAISEPLGEQFF. CDR3 nucleotides: TGTGCCATCAGTGAGCCCCTCGGTGAGCAGTTCTTC.

The chain has TRBV20-1 and TRBJ1-3; D not certain. Looked up from germline, CDR1 is DFQATT and CDR2 is SNEGSKA (reference sequence). V was cut by 2 bases and J by 4 bases, with 3 bases left in between. The CDR3 runs to 11 residues. The CDR3 DNA reads TGCAGTGCTAGACAGGGAAACACCATATATTTT. This codes for CSARQGNTIYF.

This chain uses TRBV29-1 with TRBJ2-7; the match to TRBD2 covers 9 bases. This CDR3 spans 14 amino acids. The V gene's germline CDR1 is SQVTM and CDR2 ANQGSEA. The ends lost 4 bases at V and 6 bases at J; junction bases unmatched: 10. The CDR3 is CSVGVAGARGEQYF. The CDR3, as DNA: TGCAGCGTTGGGGTAGCGGGAGCTCGGGGCGAGCAGTACTTC.

The chain carries TRBV5-1 and TRBJ2-2; no definite D call. Germline V CDR1 and CDR2: SGHRS, YFSETQ. This CDR3 is built from 13 residues. The germline V and J ends were trimmed by 1 base and 4 bases, with 5 bases remaining between them. The CDR3 protein is CASSLTPTGELFF. Written as DNA, the CDR3 is TGCGCCAGCAGCTTGACACCCACCGGGGAGCTGTTTTTT.

The chain couples TRBV7-9 to TRBJ2-7, with unresolved D. CDR3 size: 13 residues. Germline-derived CDR1 and CDR2 are SEHNR and FQNEAQ (reference sequence). Trimming removed 1 base at V and 7 bases at J, with 11 bases between. This CDR3 is CASSLGSLGEQYF. For the CDR3, the DNA is TGTGCCAGCAGCTTAGGGTCTCTGGGGGAGCAGTACTTC. The whole variable domain, remainder taken from reference TRBV7-9 and TRBJ2-7, is DTGVSQNPRHKITKRGQNVTFRCDPISEHNRLYWYRQTLGQGPEFLTYFQNEAQLEKSRLLSDRFSAERPKGSFSTLEIQRTEQGDSAMYLCASSLGSLGEQYFGPGTRLTVT.

The chain joins TRBV2 to TRBJ1-4, with TRBD1 identical over 7 bases. CDR1 is SNHLY, CDR2 FYNNEI, per germline. This CDR3 has 14 amino acids. V was pared by 6 bases and J by 6 bases, with 7 bases of the junction left unmatched. The CDR3 coding sequence is TGTGCCAGCAGCTCGGGACAGACTCATGAAAAACTGTTTTTT. Residues: CASSSGQTHEKLFF.

CDR3 amino acids: CASRGLAGGTGELFF. CDR3 sequence (DNA): TGCGCCAGCAGAGGACTAGCGGGAGGAACCGGGGAGCTGTTTTTT. The J gene is TRBJ2-2, the V gene TRBV10-2; 14 bases map to TRBD2. The CDR3 is 15 amino acids. J was trimmed by 5 bases and V by 6 bases; bases with no gene match: 2. The germline gives CDR1 WSHSY, CDR2 SAAADI.

This chain connects TRBV28 to TRBJ1-2; D remains unclear. CDR3 length: 14 amino acids. Per germline, CDR1 MDHEN and CDR2 SYDVKM. The V end lost 1 base, the J end lost 4 bases, and 10 bases lay between the germline ends. CDR3 DNA: TGTGCCAGCAGTTTATTAGGGAGCCCCTATGGCTACACCTTC. Translating it yields CASSLLGSPYGYTF.

About this clone itself: The junction shows a germline mismatch at one end, possibly a read error. The chain employs TRBV7-7 and TRBJ2-1; D call uncertain. Germline V gene sequence: CDR1 SSHAT, CDR2 FNYEAQ (reference sequence). The CDR3 contains 13 residues. Here the CDR3 reads CASSYNMDAEQFF. The CDR3 DNA reads TGTGCTAGCAGTTATAACATGGATGCGGAGCAGTTCTTC.

The rearrangement links TRBV18 to TRBJ1-5; the D gene is possibly TRBD1 (6 bases). Trimming stripped 1 base from V and 4 bases from J, with 8 bases between. The germline V gene has CDR1 KGHSH and CDR2 LQKENI. This CDR3 region has 14 residues. DNA for the CDR3: TGTGCCAGCTCACCACAGCAGGGGAATCAGCCCCAGCATTTT. It is translated as CASSPQQGNQPQHF.

The chain uses TRBV6-1 and TRBJ1-1, with D uncertain. The CDR3 is 14 amino acids. The V gene lost 3 bases and the J gene lost 2 bases, with 10 bases spanning the gap. Germline CDR1 MNHNS, CDR2 SASEGT. The CDR3 DNA sequence: TGTGCCAGCAGTGACCTCGGAGGAAACACTGAAGCTTTCTTT. As protein: CASSDLGGNTEAFF.

This sequence joins TRBV5-6 and TRBJ2-3; D possibly corresponds to TRBD1 (5 bases). Trimming removed 0 bases at V and 4 bases at J, with 12 bases between. The CDR3 totals 15 residues. CDR1 is SGHDT, CDR2 YYEEEE, per germline. This chain's CDR3 is CASSLAREGADTQYF. The CDR3, as DNA: TGTGCCAGCAGCTTGGCTCGAGAAGGGGCAGATACGCAGTATTTT.

The DNA for the CDR3 is TGTGCCAGCAGCGTCACGAGGAGTGTTGAGTCAGATACGCAGTATTTT. Its translation is CASSVTRSVESDTQYF. The J gene is TRBJ2-3, the V gene TRBV13; D remains unclear. Germline lookup yields CDR1 PRHDT and CDR2 FYEKMQ (reference sequence). The CDR3 has 16 residues. V lost 5 bases to trimming and J lost 4 bases, with 19 bases between them. The variable domain in full, completed from reference TRBV13 and TRBJ2-3, reads AAGVIQSPRHLIKEKRETATLKCYPIPRHDTVYWYQQGPGQDPQFLISFYEKMQSDKGSIPDRFSAQQFSDYHSELNMSSLELGDSALYFCASSVTRSVESDTQYFGPGTRLTVL.

V usage is TRBV28 and J usage is TRBJ2-7; D might be TRBD2 (5 bases). Germline values: CDR1 MDHEN, CDR2 SYDVKM. The CDR3 has 11 amino acids. V gave up 10 bases and J gave up 0 bases, with 7 bases separating them. CDR3 sequence reads: CATSPSYEQYF. The CDR3 DNA sequence: TGTGCCACTAGCCCCTCCTACGAGCAGTACTTC.

This clone was seen more than once but under ten times. The J gene is TRBJ2-7, the V gene TRBV27, with D hard to call. The CDR3 spans 13 residues. V gave up 4 bases and J gave up 0 bases, with 7 bases separating them. Germline CDR1 reads MNHEY; CDR2 reads SMNVEV (reference sequence). CDR3 residues: CASSSLNSYEQYF. CDR3 bases: TGTGCCAGCAGTTCCCTAAACTCCTACGAGCAGTACTTC.

The chain couples TRBV27 to TRBJ2-3; the D is unclear. CDR3 length: 13 residues. Germline V gene lookup returns CDR1 MNHEY and CDR2 SMNVEV (reference sequence). Trimming took off 5 bases at V and 0 bases at J, with 6 bases between the two ends. CDR3 sequence: CASSQISTDTQYF. The DNA of the CDR3 is TGTGCCAGCAGTCAAATTAGCACAGATACGCAGTATTTT.

CDR3 sequence: CASSKSPGQGSHFYEQYF. The CDR3 DNA follows: TGTGCCAGCAGCAAATCCCCGGGACAGGGATCTCACTTCTACGAGCAGTACTTC. The V call is TRBV21-1, the J call TRBJ2-7; the table names TRBD1, a call not compared with the DNA. TRBV21-1 has pseudogene status. This CDR3 contains 18 residues.

The rearrangement joins TRBV5-1 to TRBJ2-2; a weak D match, TRBD1 (5 bases). Trimming took off 0 bases at V and 8 bases at J, with 17 bases between the two ends. The CDR3 totals 16 residues. In germline, CDR1 is SGHRS, CDR2 YFSETQ. DNA of the CDR3: TGCGCCAGCAGCTTGGCCAGGGCCGAAACCTCTGGGGAGCTGTTTTTT. Translating it yields CASSLARAETSGELFF.

The CDR3 nucleotides read TGTGCCTGGAGTGTCACAGGATGGGATACGCAGTATTTT. It yields the protein CAWSVTGWDTQYF. The rearrangement links TRBV30 to TRBJ2-3, with TRBD1 as a possible D gene (5 bases). Between the trimmed V and J ends, which lost 0 bases and 6 bases, there was a span of 10 bases. The CDR3 runs to 13 residues. Germline CDR1 GTSNPN, CDR2 SVGIG (reference sequence).

The V and J genes are TRBV11-2 and TRBJ2-3; 10 bases fit TRBD2. The CDR3 is 15 residues long. Germline values: CDR1 SGHAT, CDR2 FQNNGV. Losses at the gene ends were 5 bases for V and 3 bases for J; bases not matched to a gene: 5. CDR3 in DNA: TGTGCCAGCAGCGTCAGCGGGGGGGCTACAGATACGCAGTATTTT. Its translation: CASSVSGGATDTQYF.

The chain links TRBV28 to TRBJ1-2; D is perhaps TRBD1 (5 bases). The CDR3 covers 15 residues. Germline V gives CDR1 MDHEN, CDR2 SYDVKM. The germline V and J ends were trimmed by 3 bases and 5 bases, with 16 bases remaining between them. The CDR3 loop is CASSFHGTGPYGYTF. Written as DNA, the CDR3 is TGTGCCAGCAGTTTCCACGGGACGGGTCCTTATGGCTACACCTTC.